The entry below describes one T cell receptor (beta chain). The target of this receptor is not known. A junction end diverges from the germline sequence, so it may reflect a read error. This record belongs to a study of cytomegalovirus exposure and HLA in healthy donors (dated by TCRdb to 2015 to 2018). Regarding the study in general: According to an earlier analysis of several hundred of the donors, about 179 million T cells yielded some 120 million unique TCR beta sequences and around 300 Gb of sequence data. In the later analysis, no new phenotypic data were used to find candidate immune exposures; instead, reliance was placed on TCR beta sequences and their occurrence across donors. To decide whether each TCR beta V gene segment behaved as functional or pseudogenic, an earlier analysis of fewer than 750 of the donors relied on high-throughput TCR beta sequencing. Of the 300 to 500 genotyped donors, approximately 81% were placed in the genetic ancestry cluster associated with self-reported Caucasian donors. A separate validation cohort of about 110 different subjects was used in addition to the approximately 610-subject first cohort. All discovery cohort repertoires had been generated on a single sequencing platform. Roughly 300 gigabases of sequencing data and around 85 million unique TCR sequences made up an early release that covered 500 to 700 HLA-typed donors. High-throughput TCR immunosequencing, statistical association of individual TCRs with disease status, and machine learning were combined to predict cytomegalovirus infection status. In a later analysis, previously published TCR beta repertoires from 500 to 750 donors were re-analyzed and high-resolution HLA genotyping was added so that TCR occurrence patterns could be studied. Alongside the repertoire data, information on donor age, sex, ethnicity and CMV serostatus was compiled. The number of typed donors differed by locus: 629-630 for A, B, C, DRB1 and DQB1; 500 to 550 for DQA1; about 600 for DPA1; and some 470 for DPB1. A later genetic analysis used genome-wide SNP genotypes for about three fifths of the 666 donors, treating that subset as a discovery cohort. The study was designed to test whether signatures of past pathogen exposure could be identified by cataloging public T cell receptors. Using immunosequencing, the study profiled T cell repertoires from fewer than 700 subjects and related those repertoires to cytomegalovirus serostatus. Among about 400 genotyped donors of the cohort, an average of approximately 200,000 unique TCR beta nucleotide sequences was sequenced per donor, of which about 19% were non-productive. HLA typing included class I and class II loci at four-digit resolution. Four or five DR-DQ haplotypes were handled as single units for association and clustering because linkage in the cohort was strong.

The CDR3 runs 18 residues from the cysteine to the phenylalanine. Only the CDR3 DNA stays, 54 bases, in frame from base 1. CDR1 SNHLY and CDR2 FYNNEI are derived from the germline V gene. Results and caveats for the whole study, not just this receptor: In the study, roughly 160 TCR beta chains were listed as associated with cytomegalovirus. Because the 87-base-pair reads could not distinguish some IMGT-functional V segments, including TRBV6-2 and TRBV6-3, those segments were excluded. The earlier analysis of some 540 of the donors excluded about 16 rarely observed V segments, including chromosome 9 orphons, because counts were too low. According to a later analysis, parvovirus B19, influenza, CMV and Epstein-Barr virus appeared linked to several top co-occurrence clusters. A later analysis found that HLA-associated TCR beta chains were more clonally expanded and had lower generation probabilities than equally common non-associated chains. The sequencing pipeline was judged likely to have produced a cluster of highly shared sequence variants as a technical artifact. The only immune exposure information available for the cohort was CMV serostatus. At a false discovery rate of 0.05, a later analysis linked under 20,000 TCR beta sequences to specific HLA alleles. Compared with the 666-donor mean, donors in an Asian-associated ancestry cluster had fewer N-insertions in productive TCRs, according to a later genetic analysis. Correlated functional status among segregating V segments might be attributable to linkage disequilibrium, but an unknown experimental factor could not be ruled out. Only TCR beta chains were sequenced in this cohort, and the absence of alpha or paired-chain data limited detectable features. An earlier analysis of 587 of the donors showed that most TCR beta V segments appeared in productive rearrangements either about 87% or about 30% of the time, which broadly matched IMGT annotations. Most CMV-associated TCR beta chains appeared to be HLA-restricted in a later analysis, and the HLA associations seemed to be driven largely by CMV exposure. It was suggested by the authors that the approach could potentially be generalized to other disease states and immunological phenotypes. In vitro tests confirmed that three of the cytomegalovirus-associated TCR beta chains recognize cytomegalovirus antigens. Because HLA typing was unavailable for some donors at each locus, only the typed subset was used in association tests. The presence/absence analyses assumed that sequencing depth was roughly uniform across donors, and that assumption may not be true. While some public TCRs were present in many individuals, most TCR sequences turned up only very rarely across donors. When HLA alleles, especially DR and DQ, strongly co-occurred, attributing TCR associations to individual alleles was difficult. V-gene and J-gene trimming of TCR beta chains was associated with a missense DCLRE1C variant in a later genetic analysis, and the association was replicated in an independent cohort. A further reported finding was that TCR beta sequences accurately predicted the HLA-A and HLA-B alleles for most subjects in the first cohort. The classifier was reported to diagnose cytomegalovirus status with high specificity and sensitivity in both the original cohort and the validation cohort. A later analysis found that TCR association rates varied across HLA loci, with DRB1 alleles showing the most associated TCRs and HLA-C alleles the fewest.

The cohort comprised 670 or so healthy bone marrow donors. Cohort members were all nominally healthy when sampled, although unrecorded immune exposures were likely present. Of the approximately 700 cohort members, around 300 had a positive CMV serostatus and 350 to 450 had a negative one, while no CMV serostatus was recorded for the donor. A peripheral blood sample was collected from each donor, and TCR beta sequencing was performed on peripheral blood mononuclear cells. Genomic DNA was extracted from the blood cell samples with the Qiagen DNeasy Blood Extraction Kit. Library preparation used the immunoSEQ multiplex PCR assay. The multiplex PCR relied on a mix of 60 forward primers for TCR Vbeta segments and 13 reverse primers for TCR Jbeta segments. Amplification of the CDR3 region of rearranged TCR beta genes was performed with a multiplex PCR assay on genomic DNA. On the Illumina HiSeq System, the amplified TCR beta libraries were sequenced as 87-base-pair reads. The paper's processing steps were these. Across the 600 to 700 repertoires, a later analysis counted tens of millions of unique TCR beta chains, roughly 11 million of which were shared by at least two donors. To remove PCR and sequencing errors, raw reads were error-corrected and collapsed into unique sequences using a nearest-neighbor algorithm that merged closely related sequences. CDR3 sequences were aligned to IMGT reference sequences to assign V, D and J gene segments. For a sequence to be retained, at least a six-nucleotide match to both a V gene segment and a J gene segment was required. A rearrangement was called productive if the CDR3 had no stop codons and remained in frame with V and J, and every other rearrangement was called non-productive. Following IMGT convention, CDR3 was defined as the stretch from the second conserved V-encoded cysteine up to the conserved J-encoded phenylalanine. The earlier analysis of more than 450 of the donors excluded sequences that lacked an unambiguous match to a single V gene segment. In an earlier analysis of several hundred of the donors, V segments were called functional above 56.7% productive rearrangements and were called segregating when the between-donor standard deviation exceeded 5%. To diagnose cytomegalovirus status from the catalog of TCR beta chain sequences, a statistical classification framework was built. In a later analysis, V and J genes were assigned by comparing TCR nucleotide sequences against IMGT/GENE-DB human TR gene sequences. The TCRdist pipeline was used in a later analysis to assign CDR3 sequences and most-parsimonious VDJ recombination scenarios. A later analysis defined each TCR beta chain by its CDR3 amino acid sequence plus V-gene family, and excluded reads lacking a unique V-gene family. In a later analysis, around 600 highly shared, low-generation-probability nucleotide sequences were removed to address suspected cross-contamination and a sequencing artifact. In a later analysis, a clonal expansion index was calculated for each public chain from normalized within-repertoire ranks of inferred template counts. Generation probabilities in a later analysis came from a VDJ recombination model fitted to out-of-frame rearrangements, and those results were checked against IGoR. In a later analysis, TCR-TCR, TCR-HLA and TCR-CMV co-occurrence was scored with hypergeometric tests, and a repertoire-size bias correction was applied to TCR pairs. A later analysis estimated false discovery rates by permuting HLA or CMV assignments 20 times. In a later analysis, co-occurring TCRs were grouped using DBSCAN, with TCRdist sequence similarity added in when clustering inside HLA-allele-positive subsets. Repertoires with fewer than 30,000 or more than 120,000 public chains, plus five repertoires with anomalous nucleotide sharing, were excluded from co-occurrence clustering. TCRdb took over this immuneACCESS table, retaining in-frame rearrangements with V and J assigned. Such tables are incomplete; in checked studies, under half of the missing clones stem from an unresolved V gene, and the remainder is unexplained. Clone size and V and J calls were adopted from that table, with D and trimming inferred from the DNA. For this sample there are roughly 84,000 clones; more than 60% appear just once. Of the sample, roughly an eighth is held by the ten largest clones.

The receptor chain draws on TRBV2 and TRBJ1-6; 9 of the junction bases match TRBD1. Sequenced sample: PBMCs. The sequence was obtained from a human donor in good health. The sequenced DNA is TGTGCCAGCAGTGAAGGGACAGGGGCTGTATCCTATAATTCACCCCTCAACTTT. Its product reads: CASSEGTGAVSYNSPLNF.